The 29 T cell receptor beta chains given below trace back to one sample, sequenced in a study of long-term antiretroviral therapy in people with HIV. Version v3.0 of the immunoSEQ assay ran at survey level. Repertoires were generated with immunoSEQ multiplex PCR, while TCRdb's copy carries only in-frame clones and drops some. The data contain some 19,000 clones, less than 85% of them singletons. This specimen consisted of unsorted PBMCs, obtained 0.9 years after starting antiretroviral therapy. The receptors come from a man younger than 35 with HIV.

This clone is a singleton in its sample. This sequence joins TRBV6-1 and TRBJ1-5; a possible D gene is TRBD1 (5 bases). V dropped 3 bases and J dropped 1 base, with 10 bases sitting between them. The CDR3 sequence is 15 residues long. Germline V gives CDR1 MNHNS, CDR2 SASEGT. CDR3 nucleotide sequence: TGTGCCAGCAGTGACTACGGGGGGAGCAATCAGCCCCAGCATTTT. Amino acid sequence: CASSDYGGSNQPQHF.

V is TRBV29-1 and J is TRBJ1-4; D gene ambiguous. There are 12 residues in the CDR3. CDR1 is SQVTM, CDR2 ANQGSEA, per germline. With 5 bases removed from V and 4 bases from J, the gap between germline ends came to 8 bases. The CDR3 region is CSVKYGNEKLFF. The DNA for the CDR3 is TGCAGCGTTAAATATGGTAATGAAAAACTGTTTTTT.

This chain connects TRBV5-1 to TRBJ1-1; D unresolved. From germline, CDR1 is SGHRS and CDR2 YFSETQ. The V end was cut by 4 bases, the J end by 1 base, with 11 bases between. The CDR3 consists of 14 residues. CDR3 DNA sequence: TGCGCCAGCAGCAGCGACGGATGGAACACTGAAGCTTTCTTT. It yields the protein CASSSDGWNTEAFF.

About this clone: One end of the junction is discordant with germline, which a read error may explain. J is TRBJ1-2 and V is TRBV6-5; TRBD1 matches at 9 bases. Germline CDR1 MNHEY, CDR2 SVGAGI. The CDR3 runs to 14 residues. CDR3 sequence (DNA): TGTGCCAGCAGTAACTCCGGGACAGGGAATGGCTACACCTTC. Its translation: CASSNSGTGNGYTF.

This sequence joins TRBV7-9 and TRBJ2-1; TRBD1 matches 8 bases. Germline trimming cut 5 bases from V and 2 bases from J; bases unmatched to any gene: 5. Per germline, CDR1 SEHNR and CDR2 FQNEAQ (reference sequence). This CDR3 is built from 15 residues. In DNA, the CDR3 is TGTGCCAGCAGCATTAGACAGGGGACCTACAATGAGCAGTTCTTC. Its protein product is CASSIRQGTYNEQFF.

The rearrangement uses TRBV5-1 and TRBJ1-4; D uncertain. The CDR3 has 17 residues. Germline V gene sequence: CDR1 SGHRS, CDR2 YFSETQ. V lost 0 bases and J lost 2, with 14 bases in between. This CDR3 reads CASSLVWPPRTNEKLFF. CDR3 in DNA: TGCGCCAGCAGCTTGGTTTGGCCCCCTAGGACTAATGAAAAACTGTTTTTT. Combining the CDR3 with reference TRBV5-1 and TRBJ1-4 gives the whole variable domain KAGVTQTPRYLIKTRGQQVTLSCSPISGHRSVSWYQQTPGQGLQFLFEYFSETQRNKGNFPGRFSGRQFSNSRSEMNVSTLELGDSALYLCASSLVWPPRTNEKLFFGSGTQLSVL.

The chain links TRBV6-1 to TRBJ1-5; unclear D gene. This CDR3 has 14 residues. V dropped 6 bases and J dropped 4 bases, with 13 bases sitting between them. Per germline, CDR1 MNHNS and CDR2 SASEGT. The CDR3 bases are TGTGCCAGCAGACCCCCCCTAATGAATCAGCCCCAGCATTTT. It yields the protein CASRPPLMNQPQHF.

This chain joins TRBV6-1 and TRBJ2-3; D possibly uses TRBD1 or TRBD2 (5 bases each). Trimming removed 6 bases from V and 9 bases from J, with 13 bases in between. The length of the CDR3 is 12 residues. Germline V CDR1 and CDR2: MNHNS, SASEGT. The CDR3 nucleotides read TGTGCCAGCAGAGAAAGGTGGGACACGCAGTATTTT. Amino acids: CASRERWDTQYF.

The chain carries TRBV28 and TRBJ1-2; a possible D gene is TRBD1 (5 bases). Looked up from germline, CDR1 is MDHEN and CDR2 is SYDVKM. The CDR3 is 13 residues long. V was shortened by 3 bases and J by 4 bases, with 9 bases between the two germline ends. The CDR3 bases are TGTGCCAGCAGTTTTAGGACAAGCTATGGCTACACCTTC. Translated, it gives CASSFRTSYGYTF.

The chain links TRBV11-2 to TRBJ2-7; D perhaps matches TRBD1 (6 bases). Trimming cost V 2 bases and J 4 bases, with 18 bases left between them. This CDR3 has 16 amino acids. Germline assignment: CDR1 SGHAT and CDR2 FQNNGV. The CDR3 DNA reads TGTGCCAGCAGCTTACTAGACAGGAAGGGAACTTACGAGCAGTACTTC. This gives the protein CASSLLDRKGTYEQYF.

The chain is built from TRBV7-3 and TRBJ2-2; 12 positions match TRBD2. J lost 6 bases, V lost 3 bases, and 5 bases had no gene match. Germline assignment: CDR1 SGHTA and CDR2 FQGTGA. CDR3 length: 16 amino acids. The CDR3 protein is CASSFPTSGGSGELFF. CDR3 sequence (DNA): TGTGCCAGCAGCTTCCCGACTAGCGGGGGTTCCGGGGAGCTGTTTTTT.

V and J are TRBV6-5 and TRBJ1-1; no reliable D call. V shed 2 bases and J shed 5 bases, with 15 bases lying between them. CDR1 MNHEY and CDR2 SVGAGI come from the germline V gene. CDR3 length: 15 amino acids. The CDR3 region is CASSYPTDPGTEAFF. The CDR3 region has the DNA TGTGCCAGCAGTTACCCTACGGACCCGGGGACTGAAGCTTTCTTT.

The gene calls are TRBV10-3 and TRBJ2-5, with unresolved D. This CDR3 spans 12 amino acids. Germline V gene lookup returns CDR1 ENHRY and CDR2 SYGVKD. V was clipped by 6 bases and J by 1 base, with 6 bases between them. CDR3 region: CAIREPQETQYF. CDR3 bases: TGTGCCATCAGAGAGCCCCAAGAGACCCAGTACTTC.

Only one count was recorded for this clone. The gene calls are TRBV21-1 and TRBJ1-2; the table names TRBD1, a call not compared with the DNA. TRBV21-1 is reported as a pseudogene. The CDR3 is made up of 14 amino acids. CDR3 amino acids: CASSKVGQNYGYTF. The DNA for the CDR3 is TGTGCCAGCAGCAAAGTGGGGCAGAACTATGGCTACACCTTC.

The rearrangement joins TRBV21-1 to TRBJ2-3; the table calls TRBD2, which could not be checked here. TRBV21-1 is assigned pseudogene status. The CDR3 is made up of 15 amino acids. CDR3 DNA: TGTGCCAGCAGCAAACCGGGGGGGCCGAGAGATACGCAGTATTTT. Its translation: CASSKPGGPRDTQYF.

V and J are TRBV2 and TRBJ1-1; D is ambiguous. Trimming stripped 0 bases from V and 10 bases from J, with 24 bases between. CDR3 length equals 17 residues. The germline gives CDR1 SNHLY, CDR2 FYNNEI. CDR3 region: CASSEARKNPLVVAAFF. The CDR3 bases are TGTGCCAGCAGTGAAGCAAGGAAGAATCCTCTGGTCGTGGCAGCTTTCTTT. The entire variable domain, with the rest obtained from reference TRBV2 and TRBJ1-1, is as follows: EPEVTQTPSHQVTQMGQEVILRCVPISNHLYFYWYRQILGQKVEFLVSFYNNEISEKSEIFDDQFSVERPDGSNFTLKIRSTKLEDSAMYFCASSEARKNPLVVAAFFGQGTRLTVV.

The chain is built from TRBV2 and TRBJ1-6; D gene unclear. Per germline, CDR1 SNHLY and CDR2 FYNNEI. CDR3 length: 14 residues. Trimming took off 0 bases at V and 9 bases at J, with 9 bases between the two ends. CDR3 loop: CASSEAGSSSPLHF. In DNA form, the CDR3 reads TGTGCCAGCAGTGAAGCAGGGTCGAGTTCACCCCTCCACTTT.

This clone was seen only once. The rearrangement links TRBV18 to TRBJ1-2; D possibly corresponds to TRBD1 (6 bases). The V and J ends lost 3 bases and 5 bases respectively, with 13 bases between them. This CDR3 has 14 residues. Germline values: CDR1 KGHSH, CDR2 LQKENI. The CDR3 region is CASSPTEQGYGYTF. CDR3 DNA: TGTGCCAGCTCACCCACAGAACAGGGATATGGCTACACCTTC.

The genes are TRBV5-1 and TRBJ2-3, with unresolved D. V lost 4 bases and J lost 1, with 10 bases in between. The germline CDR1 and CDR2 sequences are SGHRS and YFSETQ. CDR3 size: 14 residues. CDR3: CASSPWSGTDTQYF. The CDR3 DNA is TGCGCCAGCAGCCCATGGTCGGGCACAGATACGCAGTATTTT. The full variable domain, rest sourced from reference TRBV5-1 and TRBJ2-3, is KAGVTQTPRYLIKTRGQQVTLSCSPISGHRSVSWYQQTPGQGLQFLFEYFSETQRNKGNFPGRFSGRQFSNSRSEMNVSTLELGDSALYLCASSPWSGTDTQYFGPGTRLTVL.

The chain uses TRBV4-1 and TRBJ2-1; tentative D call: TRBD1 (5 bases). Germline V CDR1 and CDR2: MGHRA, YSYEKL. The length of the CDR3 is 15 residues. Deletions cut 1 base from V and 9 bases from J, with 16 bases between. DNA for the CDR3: TGCGCCAGCAGCCAAGGAAGAGCCAGGGCTGGTGAGCAGTTCTTC. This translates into CASSQGRARAGEQFF.

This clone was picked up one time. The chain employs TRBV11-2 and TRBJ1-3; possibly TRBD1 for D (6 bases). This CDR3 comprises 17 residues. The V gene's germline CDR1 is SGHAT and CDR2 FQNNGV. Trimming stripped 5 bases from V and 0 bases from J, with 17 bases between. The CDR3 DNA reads TGTGCCAGCAGCACACAGACAGGTCCCCTCTCTGGAAACACCATATATTTT. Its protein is CASSTQTGPLSGNTIYF.

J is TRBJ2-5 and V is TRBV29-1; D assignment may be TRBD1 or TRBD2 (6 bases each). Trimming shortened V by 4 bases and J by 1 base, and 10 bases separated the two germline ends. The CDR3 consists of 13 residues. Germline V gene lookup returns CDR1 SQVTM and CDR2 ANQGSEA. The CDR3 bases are TGCAGCGTTGTAAGGGGGGCCCAAGAGACCCAGTACTTC. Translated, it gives CSVVRGAQETQYF.

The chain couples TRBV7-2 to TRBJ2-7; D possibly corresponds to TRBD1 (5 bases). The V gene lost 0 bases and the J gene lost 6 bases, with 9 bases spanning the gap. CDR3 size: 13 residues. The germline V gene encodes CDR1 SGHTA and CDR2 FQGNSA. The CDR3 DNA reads TGTGCCAGCAGCTTAGCTGGGGCTCCCGAGCAGTACGTC. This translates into CASSLAGAPEQYV.

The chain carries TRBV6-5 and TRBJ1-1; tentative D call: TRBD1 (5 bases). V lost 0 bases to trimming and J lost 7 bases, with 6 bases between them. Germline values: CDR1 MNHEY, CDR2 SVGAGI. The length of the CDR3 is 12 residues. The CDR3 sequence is CASSYSGDEAFF. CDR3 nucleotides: TGTGCCAGCAGTTACTCAGGGGATGAAGCTTTCTTT.

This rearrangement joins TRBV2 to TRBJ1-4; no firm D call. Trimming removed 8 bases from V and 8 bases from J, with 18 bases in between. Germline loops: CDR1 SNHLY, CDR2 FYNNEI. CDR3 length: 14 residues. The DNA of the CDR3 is TGTGCCAGCGGGCGACCCCCCCTGGACGAAAAACTGTTTTTT. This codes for CASGRPPLDEKLFF.

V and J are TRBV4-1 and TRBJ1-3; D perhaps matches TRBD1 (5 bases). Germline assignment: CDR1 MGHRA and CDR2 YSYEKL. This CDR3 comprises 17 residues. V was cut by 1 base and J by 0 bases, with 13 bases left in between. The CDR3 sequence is CASSQVEGPYSGNTIYF. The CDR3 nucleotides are TGCGCCAGCAGCCAAGTCGAGGGACCTTACTCTGGAAACACCATATATTTT.

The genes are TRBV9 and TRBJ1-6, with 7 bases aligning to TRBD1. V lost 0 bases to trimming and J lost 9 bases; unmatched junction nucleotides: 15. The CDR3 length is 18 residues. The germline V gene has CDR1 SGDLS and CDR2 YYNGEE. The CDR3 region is CASSVGTGDLFSASPLHF. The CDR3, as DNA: TGTGCCAGCAGCGTAGGGACAGGCGATCTTTTTTCGGCTTCACCCCTCCACTTT.

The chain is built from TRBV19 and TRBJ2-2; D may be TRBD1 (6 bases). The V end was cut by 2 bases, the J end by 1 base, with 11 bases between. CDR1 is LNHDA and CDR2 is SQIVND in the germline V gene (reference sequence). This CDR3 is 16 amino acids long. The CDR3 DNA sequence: TGTGCCAGTAGTATATGGGGGACACTGAACACCGGGGAGCTGTTTTTT. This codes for CASSIWGTLNTGELFF.

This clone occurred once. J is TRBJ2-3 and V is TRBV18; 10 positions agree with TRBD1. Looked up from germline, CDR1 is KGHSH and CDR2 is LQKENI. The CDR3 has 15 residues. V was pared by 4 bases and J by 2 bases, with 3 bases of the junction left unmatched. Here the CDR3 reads CASSRGTGDTDTQYF. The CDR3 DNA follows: TGTGCCAGCTCACGCGGGACAGGGGACACAGATACGCAGTATTTT.